Shown below are 5 T cell receptor beta chains from a single sample sequenced in a study of technical replicates of blood from a few donors. Repertoires were generated with immunoSEQ multiplex PCR, while TCRdb's copy carries only in-frame clones and drops some. This table has over 55,000 clones, roughly 95% appearing once. Material: PBMCs. These receptors all stem from a human donor in good health. Some clones in this sample may be carry-over from other donors' samples.

The genes are TRBV5-5 and TRBJ1-2; the match to TRBD1 covers 8 bases. The CDR3 consists of 14 residues. The V and J ends lost 1 base and 4 bases, in that order; junction bases with no gene match: 3. Germline-derived CDR1 and CDR2 are SGHKS and YYEKEE (reference sequence). The CDR3 sequence is CASSLPDRVYGYTF. The CDR3 DNA reads TGTGCCAGCAGCTTGCCGGACAGGGTCTATGGCTACACCTTC.

The genes are TRBV25-1 and TRBJ1-4; D is unclear. There are 12 residues in the CDR3. V lost 1 base and J lost 10, with 7 bases in between. Germline-derived CDR1 and CDR2 are MGHDK and SYGVNS. CDR3 in amino acids: CASSELTGKLFF. CDR3 coding DNA: TGTGCCAGCAGTGAATTAACGGGAAAACTGTTTTTT.

This chain joins TRBV4-3 and TRBJ2-2, with D hard to call. The CDR3 contains 13 residues. Germline values: CDR1 LGHNA, CDR2 YSLEER. Trimming removed 3 bases from V and 3 bases from J, with 5 bases in between. CDR3 nucleotide sequence: TGCGCCAGCAGCCAGGAGCACACCGGGGAGCTGTTTTTT. Its protein is CASSQEHTGELFF.

The CDR3 here is CACRTGGNQPQHF. Here the CDR3 DNA reads TGTGCCTGCAGGACAGGGGGAAATCAGCCCCAGCATTTT. The V and J genes are TRBV30 and TRBJ1-5; 10 bases line up with TRBD1. This CDR3 is 13 amino acids long. The germline V gene has CDR1 GTSNPN and CDR2 SVGIG (reference sequence). V lost 6 bases and J lost 4; bases outside the gene matches: 3. Filled out from reference TRBV30 and TRBJ1-5, the complete variable domain reads SQTIHQWPATLVQPVGSPLSLECTVEGTSNPNLYWYRQAAGRGLQLLFYSVGIGQISSEVPQNLSASRPQDRQFILSSKKLLLSDSGFYLCACRTGGNQPQHFGDGTRLSIL.

This chain uses TRBV7-2 with TRBJ2-2; 8 positions match TRBD1. Germline assignment: CDR1 SGHTA and CDR2 FQGNSA. V lost 5 bases, J lost 10 bases, and 12 bases stayed unmatched. The CDR3 totals 15 residues. CDR3 in amino acids: CASSKDRGPAEELFF. CDR3 DNA: TGTGCCAGCAGCAAAGACAGGGGCCCCGCCGAGGAGCTGTTTTTT.